Following are 20 T cell receptor beta chains from one sample sequenced in a study of identical twins. One entry per CDR3 protein, called by TCRdb with MiXCR from the 5' RACE reads. The sample records 400,000 to 500,000 distinct CDR3 sequences, roughly 20% being singletons. Sequenced: naive T cells sorted from blood. These receptors were obtained from a man aged 50 or older in good health.

In this sample, this clonotype turned up a few times. This chain joins TRBV20-1 and TRBJ2-3, with 12 bases fitting TRBD2. With 6 bases clipped from V and 1 base from J, the junction kept 11 bases outside the gene matches. The CDR3 runs 17 residues. Per germline, CDR1 DFQATT and CDR2 SNEGSKA (reference sequence). Here the CDR3 reads CSAIPLAGGKRTDTQYF. The CDR3 DNA is TGCAGTGCGATACCGCTAGCGGGGGGGAAGCGCACAGATACGCAGTATTTT.

The sample holds a few counts of this clonotype. CDR3 sequence reads: CASSGQGARTDTQYF. CDR3 bases: TGCGCCAGCAGCGGTCAGGGGGCGCGGACAGATACGCAGTATTTT. The J gene is TRBJ2-3, the V gene TRBV5-1; 8 bases match TRBD1. Germline values: CDR1 SGHRS, CDR2 YFSETQ. The J segment lost 3 bases and the V segment lost 4 bases, leaving 7 bases of the junction unmatched. The CDR3 loop spans 15 amino acids. Variable domain in full (rest from reference TRBV5-1 and TRBJ2-3): KAGVTQTPRYLIKTRGQQVTLSCSPISGHRSVSWYQQTPGQGLQFLFEYFSETQRNKGNFPGRFSGRQFSNSRSEMNVSTLELGDSALYLCASSGQGARTDTQYFGPGTRLTVL.

This clonotype was seen only a few times. The chain uses TRBV20-1 and TRBJ2-1; possible D gene TRBD2, 5 bases. This CDR3 spans 13 amino acids. Germline V lookup: CDR1 DFQATT, CDR2 SNEGSKA (reference sequence). The germline V and J ends were trimmed by 3 bases and 8 bases, with 14 bases remaining between them. Written as DNA, the CDR3 is TGCAGTGCTAGTCGGGCGGGTTCCTATGAGCAGTTCTTC. It yields the protein CSASRAGSYEQFF.

This chain joins TRBV11-2 and TRBJ2-3, with D possibly TRBD1 on 6 matching bases. CDR1 and CDR2 from the germline V gene are SGHAT and FQNNGV. The CDR3 runs 17 residues. Trimming removed 1 base at V and 3 bases at J, with 17 bases between. CDR3 nucleotide sequence: TGTGCCAGCAGCTTAGGAAACGTCCGGACAGATACAGATACGCAGTATTTT. Translating it yields CASSLGNVRTDTDTQYF.

This clonotype was counted at least ten times. The V and J genes are TRBV20-1 and TRBJ2-2; 10 nucleotides line up with TRBD1. CDR1 is DFQATT, CDR2 SNEGSKA, per germline (reference sequence). J lost 6 bases, V lost 3 bases, and 7 bases had no gene match. The CDR3 length is 15 residues. CDR3 loop: CSASPPGQGAGELFF. For the CDR3, the DNA is TGCAGTGCTAGCCCTCCCGGACAGGGGGCCGGGGAGCTGTTTTTT.

The gene calls are TRBV27 and TRBJ2-3, with D possibly TRBD2 on 6 matching bases. The V end was cut by 6 bases, the J end by 6 bases, with 16 bases between. The germline V gene encodes CDR1 MNHEY and CDR2 SMNVEV (reference sequence). The length of the CDR3 is 14 residues. CDR3 in DNA: TGTGCCAGCAGACTTTCCGGAGGGTTTGATACGCAGTATTTT. Encoded protein: CASRLSGGFDTQYF.

Many counts were recorded for this clonotype. V gene TRBV6-2 or TRBV6-3 combines with J gene TRBJ2-5, with D possibly being TRBD1 (5 bases). The germline CDR1 and CDR2 sequences are MNHEY and SVGEGT. Trimming took 7 bases from V and 6 from J, leaving 12 bases between them. The length of the CDR3 is 12 residues. The CDR3 region has the DNA TGTGCCAGCAATAATCCAGGGAAGACCCAGTACTTC. Translation gives CASNNPGKTQYF.

The CDR3 bases are TGTGCCAGCACTCTAGGAGGGACTTACGAGCAGTACTTC. Its protein product is CASTLGGTYEQYF. The rearrangement joins TRBV7-9 to TRBJ2-7; D possibly corresponds to TRBD2 (6 bases). CDR1 is SEHNR and CDR2 is FQNEAQ in the germline V gene (reference sequence). The CDR3 runs to 13 residues. V dropped 7 bases and J dropped 4 bases, with 14 bases sitting between them.

This clonotype was counted a few times. In nucleotides, the CDR3 is TGCAGCGTTGAACCGCTAGCGGGAACCCCTCAAGAGACCCAGTACTTC. Translated, it gives CSVEPLAGTPQETQYF. The chain combines TRBV29-1 with TRBJ2-5; TRBD2 matches 9 bases. The CDR3 has 16 residues. V dropped 2 bases and J dropped 2; count of bases not matched to a gene: 9. Germline V gene data show CDR1 as SQVTM and CDR2 as ANQGSEA. Looking up the rest from reference TRBV29-1 and TRBJ2-5 gives the full variable domain: SAVISQKPSRDICQRGTSLTIQCQVDSQVTMMFWYRQQPGQSLTLIATANQGSEATYESGFVIDKFPISRPNLTFSTLTVSNMSPEDSSIYLCSVEPLAGTPQETQYFGPGTRLLVL.

This clonotype occurred many times. The rearrangement uses TRBV6-1 and TRBJ2-3, with D possibly TRBD1 on 6 matching bases. This CDR3 comprises 14 residues. The germline V gene encodes CDR1 MNHNS and CDR2 SASEGT. V was clipped by 4 bases and J by 1 base, with 9 bases between them. The DNA for the CDR3 is TGTGCCAGCAGTGGCTACAGGGGCACAGATACGCAGTATTTT. Translated, it gives CASSGYRGTDTQYF.

The J gene is TRBJ2-3, the V gene TRBV7-2, with D maybe TRBD2 (6 bases). This CDR3 has 16 amino acids. Trimming pared 3 bases from V and 3 bases from J, leaving 16 bases between. Germline CDR1 reads SGHTA; CDR2 reads FQGNSA. CDR3 protein: CASSFWGGMGTDTQYF. CDR3 DNA: TGTGCCAGCAGCTTCTGGGGCGGGATGGGGACAGATACGCAGTATTTT.

This clonotype was counted a few times. The rearrangement uses TRBV7-2 and TRBJ2-3; perhaps TRBD2 as D (6 bases). The germline V and J ends were trimmed by 5 bases and 3 bases, with 15 bases remaining between them. The CDR3 has 15 residues. Germline V lookup: CDR1 SGHTA, CDR2 FQGNSA. CDR3 nucleotides: TGTGCCAGCAGCCCCTGGACGGGAGTAACAGATACGCAGTATTTT. This sequence encodes CASSPWTGVTDTQYF.

This clonotype was observed at least ten times. The chain links TRBV6-2 or TRBV6-3 to TRBJ2-7, with D hard to call. The germline gives CDR1 MNHEY, CDR2 SVGEGT. Trimming cost V 0 bases and J 2 bases, with 14 bases left between them. The CDR3 covers 16 residues. Written as DNA, the CDR3 is TGTGCCAGCAGTTACTCGAGGTTTAATTCCCCCTACGAGCAGTACTTC. This gives the protein CASSYSRFNSPYEQYF.

On this clonotype: A read error is possible here, since a much larger clone lies one base away. The rearrangement joins TRBV20-1 to TRBJ2-5; 10 bases map to TRBD2. The closer fit of TRBJ2-1 to the DNA end suggests the J call may be wrong. Germline V gene lookup returns CDR1 DFQATT and CDR2 SNEGSKA (reference sequence). The CDR3 is made up of 15 amino acids. CDR3 protein: CSAISDTSGEETQFF. For the CDR3, the DNA is TGCAGTGCCATATCTGACACTAGCGGGGAAGAGACCCAGTTCTTC.

This clonotype was seen a handful of times. The chain combines TRBV4-3 with TRBJ2-7; possibly TRBD2 for D (5 bases). The ends were cut back, 0 bases at V and 5 bases at J, with 11 bases in the middle. Germline V gene sequence: CDR1 LGHNA, CDR2 YSLEER. The CDR3 loop spans 14 amino acids. The CDR3 coding sequence is TGCGCCAGCAGCCAAGAAGGAGGTAACAACGAGCAGTACTTC. Its translation: CASSQEGGNNEQYF.

This clonotype has more than one count but fewer than ten. V gene TRBV12-5 combines with J gene TRBJ2-6, with D unclear. This CDR3 has 13 amino acids. V lost 7 bases to trimming and J lost 0 bases, with 4 bases between them. Per germline, CDR1 LGHNT and CDR2 FRNRAP. The CDR3 loop is CASASSGANVLTF. The CDR3 DNA sequence: TGTGCTAGTGCCTCCTCTGGGGCCAACGTCCTGACTTTC. Drawing the rest from reference TRBV12-5 and TRBJ2-6, the complete variable domain is DARVTQTPRHKVTEMGQEVTMRCQPILGHNTVFWYRQTMMQGLELLAYFRNRAPLDDSGMPKDRFSAEMPDATLATLKIQPSEPRDSAVYFCASASSGANVLTFGAGSRLTVL.

The V gene is TRBV9, the J gene TRBJ1-2; D uncertain. V was shortened by 3 bases and J by 4 bases, with 16 bases between the two germline ends. Germline V lookup: CDR1 SGDLS, CDR2 YYNGEE. This CDR3 has 15 residues. Here the CDR3 reads CASSALPTGSYGYTF. The CDR3 DNA follows: TGTGCCAGCAGCGCATTGCCGACGGGATCCTATGGCTACACCTTC.

The sample holds a few counts of this clonotype. V is TRBV6-5 and J is TRBJ2-1; D possibly corresponds to TRBD2 (5 bases). The V and J ends lost 4 bases and 3 bases respectively, with 10 bases between them. Germline CDR1 reads MNHEY; CDR2 reads SVGAGI. This CDR3 contains 14 residues. CDR3 DNA sequence: TGTGCCAGCAGTTCGGGGTCATTCTACAATGAGCAGTTCTTC. This sequence encodes CASSSGSFYNEQFF.

This clonotype appeared many times. This sequence joins TRBV12-3 or TRBV12-4 and TRBJ2-4; D possibly matches TRBD1 or TRBD2 (5 bases each). The CDR3 is made up of 15 amino acids. V lost 7 bases to trimming and J lost 2 bases, with 15 bases between them. For the CDR3, the DNA is TGTGCCAGCACCGCTGGGGGATCGACCAAAAACATTCAGTACTTC. This translates into CASTAGGSTKNIQYF.

This chain connects TRBV29-1 to TRBJ1-1, with a weak D call TRBD1 (5 bases). V was clipped by 2 bases and J by 7 bases, with 20 bases between them. CDR3 length equals 15 residues. Germline V gene lookup returns CDR1 SQVTM and CDR2 ANQGSEA. CDR3 region: CSVEHVGDSSGEAFF. CDR3 nucleotides: TGCAGCGTTGAACACGTGGGGGACTCAAGTGGTGAAGCTTTCTTT.